The present T cell receptor beta chain was sequenced within a study of cytomegalovirus exposure and HLA in healthy donors. Whole-study context: An earlier analysis identified some 110 million unique TCR beta sequences in some 180 million T cells.

Germline loops: CDR1 LNHNV, CDR2 YYDKDF (reference sequence). V lost 3 bases to trimming and J lost 5 bases, with 13 bases between them. The CDR3 totals 14 residues. PCR used 60 Vbeta primers and 13 Jbeta primers. The method was immunoSEQ multiplex PCR; TCRdb's version includes in-frame clones alone and lacks a portion of them. In total, the table holds about 110,000 clones. The chain uses TRBV15 and TRBJ1-2; tentative D call: TRBD1 (5 bases). This TCR derives from a man under 40 in good health and CMV-seronegative. Sequenced sample: PBMCs. The CDR3 is CATSSGGTSYGYTF. CDR3 nucleotide sequence: TGTGCCACCAGCAGTGGAGGGACCTCTTATGGCTACACCTTC.